The table lists the clone carrying this T cell receptor (beta chain) with a few counts. Antigen: not known. Nobody among the patients had been given any treatment before thyroid surgery. These data belong to a study of metastatic and nonmetastatic thyroid tumors. Study-wide context: Malignant thyroid and benign thyroid patients provided blood and tumor or nodule tissue whose repertoires were compared.

TCRdb re-analyzed the PCR reads through MiXCR. The sample contains 20,000 to 30,000 clones, approximately 12% of which appear only once. Study-wide points: Versus benign nodules, malignant thyroid tumors reportedly had significantly higher TCR beta diversity, in blood and tumor.

Sequences were obtained from blood. This TCR came from a female donor with papillary thyroid cancer or a benign thyroid nodule (not recorded which). Some clones in this sample may be carry-over from other donors' samples.

CDR3 DNA: TGTGCCAGCAGTGCAAGGGACAGGCATAATGAAAAACTGTTTTTT. Amino acids: CASSARDRHNEKLFF. This chain joins TRBV6-1 and TRBJ1-4; 8 nucleotides match TRBD1. CDR1 is MNHNS, CDR2 SASEGT, per germline. This CDR3 spans 15 amino acids. Unmatched junction bases numbered 5, after V lost 4 bases and J lost 4 bases.